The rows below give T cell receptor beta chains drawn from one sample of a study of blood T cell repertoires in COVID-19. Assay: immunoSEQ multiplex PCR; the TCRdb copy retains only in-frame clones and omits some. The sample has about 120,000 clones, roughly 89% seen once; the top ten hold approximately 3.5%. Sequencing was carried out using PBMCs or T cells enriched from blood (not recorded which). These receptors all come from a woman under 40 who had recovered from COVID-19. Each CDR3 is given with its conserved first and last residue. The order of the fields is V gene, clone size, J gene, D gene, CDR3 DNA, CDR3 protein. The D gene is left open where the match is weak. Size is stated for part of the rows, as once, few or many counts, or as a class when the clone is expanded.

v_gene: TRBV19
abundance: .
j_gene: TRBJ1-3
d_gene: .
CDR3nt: TGTGCCAGTAACACAAAGTCTGGAAACACCATATATTTT
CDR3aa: CASNTKSGNTIYF

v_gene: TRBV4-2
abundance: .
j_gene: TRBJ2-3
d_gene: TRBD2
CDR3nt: TGTGCCAGCAGCCAAGACGGGGGACTAAGCACAGATACGCAGTATTTT
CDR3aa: CASSQDGGLSTDTQYF

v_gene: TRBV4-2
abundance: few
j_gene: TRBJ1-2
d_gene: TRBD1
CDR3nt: TGTGCCAGCAGCGTCGGGACAGGGGATGGCTACACCTTC
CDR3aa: CASSVGTGDGYTF

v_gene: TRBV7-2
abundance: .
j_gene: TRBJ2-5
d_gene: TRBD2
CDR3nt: TGTGCCAGCAGCTTAGGGTTGGCTAGCGGGAGAGCGGAGACCCAGTACTTC
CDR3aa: CASSLGLASGRAETQYF

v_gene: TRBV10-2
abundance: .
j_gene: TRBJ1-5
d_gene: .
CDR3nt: TGCGCCAGCAGTGAGTCCGGTTTCAATCAGCCCCAGCATTTT
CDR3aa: CASSESGFNQPQHF

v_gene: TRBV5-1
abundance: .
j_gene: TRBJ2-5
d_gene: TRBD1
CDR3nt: TGCGCCAGCAGCTTGGCCAGAGGGGGCGCGGAGACCCAGTACTTC
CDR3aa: CASSLARGGAETQYF

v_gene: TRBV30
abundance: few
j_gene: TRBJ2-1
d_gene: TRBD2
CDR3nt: TGTGCCTGGAGTCCCTTTATCGGCCCTAGCGGGATGGCAGTTTACAATGAGCAGTTCTTC
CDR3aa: CAWSPFIGPSGMAVYNEQFF

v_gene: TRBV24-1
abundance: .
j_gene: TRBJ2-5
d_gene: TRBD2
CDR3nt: TGTGCCACCTCCACTAGCGGGGATACCCCCAAGGGGACCCAGTACTTC
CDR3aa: CATSTSGDTPKGTQYF

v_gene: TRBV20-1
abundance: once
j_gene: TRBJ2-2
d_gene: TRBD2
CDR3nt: TGCAGTGCTAGTGTCTGGGAGGGCACCGGGGAGCTGTTTTTT
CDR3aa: CSASVWEGTGELFF

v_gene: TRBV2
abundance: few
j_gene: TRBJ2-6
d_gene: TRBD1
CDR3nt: TGTGCCAGCAGGGAACAGGGGACCGGGGCCAACGTCCTGACTTTC
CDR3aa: CASREQGTGANVLTF

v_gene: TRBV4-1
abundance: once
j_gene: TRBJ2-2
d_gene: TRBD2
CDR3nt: TGCGCCAGCAGCCACTTGGGACTAGCGAACACCGGGGAGCTGTTTTTT
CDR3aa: CASSHLGLANTGELFF

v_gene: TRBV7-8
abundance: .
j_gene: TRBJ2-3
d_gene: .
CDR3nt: TGTGCCAGCAGCTTCCCCCTTCTAGCGCGCACAGATACGCAGTATTTT
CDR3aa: CASSFPLLARTDTQYF

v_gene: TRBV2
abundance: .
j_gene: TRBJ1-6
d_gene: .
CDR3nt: TGTGCCAGCTTGACAATCTCCTATAATTCACCCCTCCACTTT
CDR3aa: CASLTISYNSPLHF

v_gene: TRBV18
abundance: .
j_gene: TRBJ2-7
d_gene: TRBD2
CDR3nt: TGTGCCAGCTCATCGGGACTAGCGGGAGGGCCCTCGGACGAGCAGTACTTC
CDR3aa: CASSSGLAGGPSDEQYF

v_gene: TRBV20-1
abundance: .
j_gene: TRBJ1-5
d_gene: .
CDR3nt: TGCAGTGCTAGTGGGTGGGGCGCTCAGCCCCAGCATTTT
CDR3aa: CSASGWGAQPQHF

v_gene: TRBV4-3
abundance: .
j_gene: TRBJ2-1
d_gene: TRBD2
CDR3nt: TGCGCCAGCAGCCAAATCCTAGCGGGAGTGCTGATCTTC
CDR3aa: CASSQILAGVLIF

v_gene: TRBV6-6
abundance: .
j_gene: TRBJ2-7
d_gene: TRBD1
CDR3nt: TGTGCCAGCAGGTCTGGGACAGGGAATAAATACGAGCAGTACTTC
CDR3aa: CASRSGTGNKYEQYF

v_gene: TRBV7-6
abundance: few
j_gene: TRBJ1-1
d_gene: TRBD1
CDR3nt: TGTGCCAGCAGCTCAACAGGGGGGATGAACACTGAAGCTTTCTTT
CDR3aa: CASSSTGGMNTEAFF

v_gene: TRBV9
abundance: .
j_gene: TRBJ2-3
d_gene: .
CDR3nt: TGTGCCAGCAGCGCCAAACAGGGAATCCCCGATTTTACAGATACGCAGTATTTT
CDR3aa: CASSAKQGIPDFTDTQYF

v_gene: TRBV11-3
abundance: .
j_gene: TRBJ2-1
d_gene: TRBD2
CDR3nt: TGTGCCAGCAGCTTAGGGACTAGCGGGAGGGATGGTGAGCAGTTCTTC
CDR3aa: CASSLGTSGRDGEQFF

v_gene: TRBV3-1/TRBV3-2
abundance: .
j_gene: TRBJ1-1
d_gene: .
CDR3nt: TGTGCCAGCAGCATAACAGGACGCACTGAAGCTTTCTTT
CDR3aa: CASSITGRTEAFF

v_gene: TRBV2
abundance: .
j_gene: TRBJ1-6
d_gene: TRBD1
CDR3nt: TGTGCCAGCAGTGAGAACAGGGGAAATTCACCCCTCCACTTT
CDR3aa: CASSENRGNSPLHF

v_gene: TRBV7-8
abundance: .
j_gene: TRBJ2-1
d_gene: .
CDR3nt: TGTGCCAGCAGCTTTTCAGGGACTGGATCTCCGAGCTCCTACAATGAGCAGTTCTTC
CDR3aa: CASSFSGTGSPSSYNEQFF

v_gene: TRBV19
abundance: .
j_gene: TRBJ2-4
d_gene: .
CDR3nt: TGTGCCAGTAGACAGGCCAAAAACATTCAGTACTTC
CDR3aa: CASRQAKNIQYF

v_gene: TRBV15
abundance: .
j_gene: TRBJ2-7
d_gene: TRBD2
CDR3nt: TGTGCCACCAGCAGAAACCTCGGACTAGAGAACGAGCAGTACTTC
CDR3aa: CATSRNLGLENEQYF

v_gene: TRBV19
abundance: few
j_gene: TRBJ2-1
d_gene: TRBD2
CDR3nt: TGTGCCAGTAGCGATCACCCGGCTAGCGGGGGGTCCAATGAGCAGTTCTTC
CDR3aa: CASSDHPASGGSNEQFF

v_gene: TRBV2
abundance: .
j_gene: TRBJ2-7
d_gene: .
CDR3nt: TGTGCCAGCAGTGGGAAAGGCTGGACTGAGCCTTACGAGCAGTACTTC
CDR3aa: CASSGKGWTEPYEQYF

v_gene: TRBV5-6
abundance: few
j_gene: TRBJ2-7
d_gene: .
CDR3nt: TGTGCCAGCAGCTGGGGGGACAGATCCGAGCAGTACTTC
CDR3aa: CASSWGDRSEQYF

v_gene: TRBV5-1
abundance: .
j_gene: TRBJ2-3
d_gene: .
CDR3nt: TGCGCCTCCAACCATGGGAGCGGAAGCACAGATACGCAGTATTTT
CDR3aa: CASNHGSGSTDTQYF

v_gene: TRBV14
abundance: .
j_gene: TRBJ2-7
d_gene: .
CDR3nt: TGTGCCAGCAGCCAAGATTACAGGTTTGGGTACTCCTACGAGCAGTACTTC
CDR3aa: CASSQDYRFGYSYEQYF

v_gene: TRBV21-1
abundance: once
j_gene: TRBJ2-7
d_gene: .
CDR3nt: TGTGCCAGCAGTAACCGACAGGCATTGACTAGCGGGCAACCCTACGAGCAGTACTTC
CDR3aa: CASSNRQALTSGQPYEQYF

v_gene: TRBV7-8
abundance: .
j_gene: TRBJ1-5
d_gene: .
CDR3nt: TGTGCCAGCAGCGGAGCCATGACAGGAGGATATCAGCCCCAGCATTTT
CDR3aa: CASSGAMTGGYQPQHF

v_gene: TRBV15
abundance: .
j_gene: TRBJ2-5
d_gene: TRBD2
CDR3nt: TGTGCCACCGCAAAAAGGACTAGCGGGAGAGGACAAGAGACCCAGTACTTC
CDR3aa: CATAKRTSGRGQETQYF

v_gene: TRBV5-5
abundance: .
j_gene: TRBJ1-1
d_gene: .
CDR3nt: TGTGCCAGCAGCCGTCTGGGCGGGGTGGTGAACACTGAAGCTTTCTTT
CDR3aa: CASSRLGGVVNTEAFF

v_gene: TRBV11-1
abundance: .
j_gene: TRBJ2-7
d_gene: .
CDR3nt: TGTGCCAGCAGCCGGACAGCTAGCTCCTACGAGCAGTACTTC
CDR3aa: CASSRTASSYEQYF

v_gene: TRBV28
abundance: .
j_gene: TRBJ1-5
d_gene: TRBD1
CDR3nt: TGTGCCAGCAGCCTGACAGGGGGCTATCAGCCCCAGCATTTT
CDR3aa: CASSLTGGYQPQHF

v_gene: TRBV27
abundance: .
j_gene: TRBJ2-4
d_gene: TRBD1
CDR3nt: TGTGCCAGCCCCAGGGCAGGGGGCGCCGTGGTAGCCAAAAACATTCAGTACTTC
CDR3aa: CASPRAGGAVVAKNIQYF

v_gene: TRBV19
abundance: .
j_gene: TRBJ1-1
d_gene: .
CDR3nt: TGTGCCAGTAGTCCCGACCGCTTCGGCTGGGGCGCTTTCTTT
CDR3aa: CASSPDRFGWGAFF

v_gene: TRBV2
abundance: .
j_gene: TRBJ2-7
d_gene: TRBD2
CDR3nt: TGTGCCAGCAGTGAGGGCCGGGGGGAGGTCTACGAGCAGTACTTC
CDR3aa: CASSEGRGEVYEQYF

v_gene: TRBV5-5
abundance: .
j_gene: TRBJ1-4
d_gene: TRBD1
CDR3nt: TGTGCCAGCACCCGGACAGGGGGCTATGAAAAACTGTTTTTT
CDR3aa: CASTRTGGYEKLFF

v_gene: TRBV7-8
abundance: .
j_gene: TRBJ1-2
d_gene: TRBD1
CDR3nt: TGTGCCAGCAGCCCCCAAAACAGGGGTTATGGCTACACCTTC
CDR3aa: CASSPQNRGYGYTF

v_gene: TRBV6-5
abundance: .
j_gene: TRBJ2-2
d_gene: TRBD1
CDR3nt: TGTGCCAGTAACTCAGGGACAGGGGCGGTCGGGGAGCTGTTTTTT
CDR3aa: CASNSGTGAVGELFF

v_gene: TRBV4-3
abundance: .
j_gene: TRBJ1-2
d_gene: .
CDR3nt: TGCGCCAGCAGCCAAGTCCCGGGTTACTATGGCTACACCTTC
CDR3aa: CASSQVPGYYGYTF

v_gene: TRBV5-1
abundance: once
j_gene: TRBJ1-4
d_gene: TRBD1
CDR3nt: TGCGCCAGCAGCTTCTTGGCCGGGACAGGGGGAAGAGATGAAAAACTGTTTTTT
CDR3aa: CASSFLAGTGGRDEKLFF

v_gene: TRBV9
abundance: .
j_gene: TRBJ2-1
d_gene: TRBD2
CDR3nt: TGTGCCAGCAGCGTAGTAGGGCTAGCGGGAGAAATTAGTGAGCAGTTCTTC
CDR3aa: CASSVVGLAGEISEQFF

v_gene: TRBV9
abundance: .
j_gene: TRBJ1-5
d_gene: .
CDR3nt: TGTGCCAGCAGCCCCCATCCTAACAATCAGCCCCAGCATTTT
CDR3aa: CASSPHPNNQPQHF

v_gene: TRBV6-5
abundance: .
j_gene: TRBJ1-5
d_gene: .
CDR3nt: TGTGCCAGCAGTTACTCGGCGGATCAGCCCCAGCATTTT
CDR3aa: CASSYSADQPQHF

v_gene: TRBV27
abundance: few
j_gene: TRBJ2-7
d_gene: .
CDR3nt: TGTGCCAGCAGTTTACGTGACATCTCCTACGAGCAGTACTTC
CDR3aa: CASSLRDISYEQYF

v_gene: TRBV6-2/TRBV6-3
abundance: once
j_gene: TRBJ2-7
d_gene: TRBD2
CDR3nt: TGTGCCAGCAGCTTAAGCGGGAGGGCCGGTGAGCAGTACTTC
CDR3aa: CASSLSGRAGEQYF

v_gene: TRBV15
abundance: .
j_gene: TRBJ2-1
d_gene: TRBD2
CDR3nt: TGTGCCACCAGCAGCCACGGACTAGCGGGGGAGCAGTTCTTC
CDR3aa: CATSSHGLAGEQFF

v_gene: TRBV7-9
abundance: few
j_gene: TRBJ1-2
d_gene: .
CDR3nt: TGTGCCAGCAGCCGTCCGATGAGGGGCTACACCTTC
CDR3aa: CASSRPMRGYTF